This T cell receptor beta chain was recorded in a study of blood T cell repertoires in COVID-19. Overall study context: Spain, Italy and the United States supplied samples that represented acute and convalescent COVID-19. PBMCs, B-cell-depleted T cells, or T cells provided the cDNA or gDNA that made up the material.

As originally analysed: The authors estimated nucleated cell counts from reference gene primer amplification. The protocol was immunoSEQ multiplex PCR, while the TCRdb copy is restricted to in-frame clones and leaves out a portion. That table supplies the V and J calls and clone size; D and trimming were determined from the DNA. This sample yields approximately 25,000 clones, of which 80% to 90% are seen a single time; roughly 2.7% belongs to the top ten. This CDR3 spans 15 amino acids. Germline V lookup: CDR1 LGHNA, CDR2 YSLEER. Between the trimmed V and J ends, which lost 1 base and 3 bases, there was a span of 9 bases. Recruited during active infection, patients (from Seattle) were subsequently followed longitudinally.

The rearrangement links TRBV4-3 to TRBJ1-4; tentative D call: TRBD1 (6 bases). The sequenced sample consisted of peripheral blood. The source is a woman in her seventies with COVID-19, enrolled during active disease. DNA of the CDR3: TGCGCCAGCAGCCAAGGGGGGCATTCTAATGAAAAACTGTTTTTT. It translates to CASSQGGHSNEKLFF.